These 15 T cell receptor beta chains were sequenced from one sample in a study of lymphopenia after photon versus proton radiotherapy. Generated by immunoSEQ multiplex PCR, the TCRdb table keeps only in-frame clones and is missing some. There are about 18,000 clones in the sample; more than 85% occur only once, and around 1.7% lies in the top ten. Sequencing used peripheral blood, obtained from a patient treated with photon-based radiotherapy. The receptors here all came from a middle-aged woman with cholangiocarcinoma.

The chain employs TRBV12-5 and TRBJ2-1; 9 bases are shared with TRBD2. Germline V gene lookup returns CDR1 LGHNT and CDR2 FRNRAP. The CDR3 runs 18 residues. The V gene end was trimmed by 3 bases and the J gene end by 3 bases; junction bases not matched to a gene: 12. The DNA of the CDR3 is TGTGCTAGTGGTTTCACCCCTGGGGCGGGAGGGCACTACAATGAGCAGTTCTTC. It translates to CASGFTPGAGGHYNEQFF.

The rearrangement joins TRBV7-9 to TRBJ1-3; perhaps TRBD1 as D (5 bases). The V gene's germline CDR1 is SEHNR and CDR2 FQNEAQ (reference sequence). V was clipped by 3 bases and J by 1 base, with 16 bases between them. The CDR3 runs to 17 residues. This chain's CDR3 is CASSFYLAGGSGNTIYF. DNA for the CDR3: TGTGCCAGCAGCTTTTATTTGGCCGGGGGGTCTGGAAACACCATATATTTT.

The V gene is TRBV4-1, the J gene TRBJ2-1; no clear D. Trimming stripped 3 bases from V and 2 bases from J, with 17 bases between. Germline V gives CDR1 MGHRA, CDR2 YSYEKL. The CDR3 is 17 residues long. CDR3 amino acids: CASSHLRLTRTYNEQFF. The CDR3 DNA sequence: TGCGCCAGCAGCCATCTGAGGCTCACGAGGACCTACAATGAGCAGTTCTTC.

The genes are TRBV5-1 and TRBJ2-7, with 11 bases identical to TRBD2. The CDR3 extends over 15 amino acids. The germline gives CDR1 SGHRS, CDR2 YFSETQ. V dropped 5 bases and J dropped 2; count of bases not matched to a gene: 6. The chain's CDR3 is CASSEGTSGTYEQYF. CDR3 nucleotide sequence: TGCGCCAGCAGTGAAGGGACTAGCGGTACCTACGAGCAGTACTTC. The full variable domain, with the rest looked up from reference TRBV5-1 and TRBJ2-7, is KAGVTQTPRYLIKTRGQQVTLSCSPISGHRSVSWYQQTPGQGLQFLFEYFSETQRNKGNFPGRFSGRQFSNSRSEMNVSTLELGDSALYLCASSEGTSGTYEQYFGPGTRLTVT.

This chain joins TRBV6-6 and TRBJ2-3, with 7 bases that match TRBD1. Germline assignment: CDR1 MNHNY and CDR2 SVGAGI (reference sequence). The CDR3 extends over 13 amino acids. Trimming cost V 5 bases and J 4 bases; bases outside gene matches: 3. The CDR3 loop reads CASSGQAADTQYF. As DNA, the CDR3 is TGTGCCAGCAGTGGACAGGCAGCAGATACGCAGTATTTT.

The CDR3 here is CASSYSNSGEQFF. Here the CDR3 DNA reads TGTGCCAGCAGTTACTCGAACAGCGGTGAGCAGTTCTTC. V gene TRBV6-6 combines with J gene TRBJ2-1, with a tentative D call TRBD2 (5 bases). Germline V lookup: CDR1 MNHNY, CDR2 SVGAGI (reference sequence). Trimming shortened V by 0 bases and J by 9 bases, and 9 bases separated the two germline ends. The CDR3 has 13 residues.

The genes are TRBV2 and TRBJ1-2; no firm D call. Germline CDR1 SNHLY, CDR2 FYNNEI. The CDR3 has 15 residues. The V end lost 8 bases, the J end lost 4 bases, and 20 bases lay between the germline ends. The CDR3 is CASDHKELPLYGYTF. CDR3 bases: TGTGCCAGCGATCATAAGGAATTACCGCTCTATGGCTACACCTTC.

The chain carries TRBV11-2 and TRBJ1-2; no definite D call. The CDR3 covers 16 residues. V dropped 1 base and J dropped 6 bases, with 18 bases sitting between them. Germline-derived CDR1 and CDR2 are SGHAT and FQNNGV. In DNA, the CDR3 is TGTGCCAGCAGCTTAGGCGCCGCAGCGACCAGTGATGGCTACACCTTC. Amino acid sequence: CASSLGAAATSDGYTF.

This chain links TRBV10-3 with TRBJ2-5, with TRBD2 matching over 7 bases. Germline V CDR1 and CDR2: ENHRY, SYGVKD. CDR3 length equals 17 residues. With V trimmed by 0 bases and J by 0 bases, 7 bases remained unmatched. The CDR3 region has the DNA TGTGCCATCAGTGAGTCGAGTCTAGCGGAGTACCAAGAGACCCAGTACTTC. Protein sequence: CAISESSLAEYQETQYF.

This clone was seen a single time. This rearrangement joins TRBV10-3 to TRBJ1-1; D may be TRBD1 (5 bases). CDR3 length: 16 residues. V was pared by 0 bases and J by 4 bases, with 15 bases between. In germline, CDR1 is ENHRY, CDR2 SYGVKD. This CDR3 is CAISESVWDRGTEAFF. The CDR3 DNA sequence: TGTGCCATCAGTGAGTCGGTGTGGGACCGGGGCACTGAAGCTTTCTTT.

The chain is built from TRBV4-3 and TRBJ2-2; D is uncertain. The CDR3 runs to 14 residues. V lost 0 bases to trimming and J lost 1 base, with 3 bases between them. CDR1 and CDR2 (germline): LGHNA, YSLEER. The CDR3: CASSQEENTGELFF. The CDR3 DNA follows: TGCGCCAGCAGCCAAGAGGAGAACACCGGGGAGCTGTTTTTT.

The chain joins TRBV6-5 to TRBJ2-2; D is perhaps TRBD2 (5 bases). Trimming took 5 bases from V and 1 from J, leaving 11 bases between them. The CDR3 covers 15 residues. Germline V gene sequence: CDR1 MNHEY, CDR2 SVGAGI. CDR3 sequence: CASSPTTLNTGELFF. The CDR3 DNA reads TGTGCCAGCAGTCCGACTACCCTGAACACCGGGGAGCTGTTTTTT.

This chain links TRBV7-2 with TRBJ1-1; TRBD1 might be the D (5 bases). Trimming pared 1 base from V and 4 bases from J, leaving 13 bases between. This CDR3 spans 15 amino acids. CDR1 and CDR2 from the germline V gene are SGHTA and FQGNSA. The CDR3 region is CASSLEGTGVTEAFF. CDR3 DNA sequence: TGTGCCAGCAGCTTAGAAGGGACTGGGGTCACTGAAGCTTTCTTT.

This sequence joins TRBV7-2 and TRBJ2-5, with 15 bases matching TRBD2. Germline trimming cut 4 bases from V and 4 bases from J; bases unmatched to any gene: 4. The CDR3 spans 16 residues. Per the germline V gene, CDR1 is SGHTA and CDR2 is FQGNSA. Here the CDR3 DNA reads TGTGCCAGCAGCTCGAGGACTAGCGGGAGGGGAGAGACCCAGTACTTC. It translates to CASSSRTSGRGETQYF.

V and J are TRBV28 and TRBJ1-6, with a weak D call TRBD1 (5 bases). Germline lookup yields CDR1 MDHEN and CDR2 SYDVKM. V was pared by 10 bases and J by 12 bases, with 13 bases between. The CDR3 has 11 amino acids. The CDR3 DNA follows: TGTGCCATTGGGGGAGGGGTACCCCTCCACTTT. Amino acids: CAIGGGVPLHF.